Listed here are 20 T cell receptor beta chains from one sample, sequenced in a study of cytomegalovirus exposure and HLA in healthy donors. The PCR was carried out with 60 Vbeta primers and 13 Jbeta primers. TCRdb's table, derived via immunoSEQ multiplex PCR, lists solely in-frame clones and lacks some. The sample holds roughly 200,000 clones; 79% are singletons and the top ten take roughly 4.5%. Material: PBMCs. These receptors all stem from a young woman in good health and CMV-seropositive.

This chain connects TRBV5-6 to TRBJ2-5, with TRBD1 matching 7 bases. Germline CDR1 is SGHDT and CDR2 is YYEEEE. The CDR3 contains 16 residues. Trimming took 3 bases from V and 1 from J; bases not matched to a gene: 9. CDR3 amino acids: CASSSRLGQSQETQYF. In DNA form, the CDR3 reads TGTGCCAGCAGCTCGCGCCTGGGACAGAGCCAAGAGACCCAGTACTTC.

The genes are TRBV7-9 and TRBJ1-2, with 9 nucleotides matching TRBD1. Germline trimming cut 4 bases from V and 7 bases from J; bases unmatched to any gene: 13. The germline gives CDR1 SEHNR, CDR2 FQNEAQ (reference sequence). This CDR3 contains 16 residues. The CDR3 coding sequence is TGTGCCAGCAGCTCCACCAGGGACAGGGAATCTCGTGGCTACACCTTC. Protein product: CASSSTRDRESRGYTF.

This chain joins TRBV7-9 and TRBJ1-2; TRBD1 aligns across 7 bases. The CDR3 extends over 18 amino acids. After removal of 4 bases from V and 7 bases from J, the junction contained 21 bases not matched to a gene. Looked up from germline, CDR1 is SEHNR and CDR2 is FQNEAQ (reference sequence). The CDR3 sequence is CASSYLPIGPGGIGGYTF. The CDR3 nucleotides are TGTGCCAGCAGCTACTTACCTATTGGACCAGGGGGAATTGGTGGCTACACCTTC. Full variable domain (rest looked up from reference TRBV7-9 and TRBJ1-2): DTGVSQNPRHKITKRGQNVTFRCDPISEHNRLYWYRQTLGQGPEFLTYFQNEAQLEKSRLLSDRFSAERPKGSFSTLEIQRTEQGDSAMYLCASSYLPIGPGGIGGYTFGSGTRLTVV.

The V gene is TRBV5-4, the J gene TRBJ2-5, with 13 bases fitting TRBD2. Germline V CDR1 and CDR2: SGHNT, YYREEE (reference sequence). The CDR3 is 17 residues long. V was clipped by 4 bases and J by 4 bases; unmatched bases: 10. The DNA of the CDR3 is TGTGCCAGCAGCGCCCAGCTGGGACTAGCGGGGCGAGAGACCCAGTACTTC. It encodes CASSAQLGLAGRETQYF.

The chain employs TRBV11-3 and TRBJ2-7; TRBD2 matches 9 bases. Germline values: CDR1 SGHNT, CDR2 YENEEA. V was clipped by 5 bases and J by 3 bases; unmatched bases: 8. CDR3 size: 15 residues. The CDR3 protein is CASSDASGAIYEQYF. CDR3 sequence (DNA): TGTGCCAGCAGCGATGCTAGCGGGGCAATCTACGAGCAGTACTTC.

V is TRBV6-5 and J is TRBJ2-5; TRBD2 matches 11 bases. This CDR3 contains 16 residues. With V trimmed by 4 bases and J by 4 bases, 8 bases remained unmatched. Germline loops: CDR1 MNHEY, CDR2 SVGAGI. CDR3 nucleotide sequence: TGTGCCAGCAGTTTGGAGACTAGCGGGGTCCCAGAGACCCAGTACTTC. This codes for CASSLETSGVPETQYF.

This clone occurred a few times. The chain joins TRBV18 to TRBJ1-5; 8 nucleotides match TRBD1. The junction had 11 bases not matched to a gene; V was cut back by 5 bases and J by 11 bases. From germline, CDR1 is KGHSH and CDR2 LQKENI. This CDR3 has 14 residues. DNA of the CDR3: TGTGCCAGCTCATCGGACAGGGACCCGGAGTCCCAGCATTTT. The encoded protein is CASSSDRDPESQHF.

The chain links TRBV7-6 to TRBJ2-5, with 7 nucleotides matching TRBD1. Germline V gives CDR1 SGHVS, CDR2 FNYEAQ. V gave up 1 base and J gave up 2 bases; unmatched junction bases: 7. The CDR3 sequence is 16 residues long. CDR3 coding DNA: TGTGCCAGCAGCTTAGGATTGGGGACAGTACAAGAGACCCAGTACTTC. Translation: CASSLGLGTVQETQYF.

The V gene is TRBV4-1, the J gene TRBJ2-1; D gene uncertain. Germline loops: CDR1 MGHRA, CDR2 YSYEKL. This CDR3 comprises 12 residues. With 3 bases removed from V and 6 bases from J, the gap between germline ends came to 6 bases. DNA of the CDR3: TGCGCCAGCAGCCACCACAGCAATGAGCAGTTCTTC. This codes for CASSHHSNEQFF.

This chain links TRBV4-3 with TRBJ2-1, with 9 bases identical to TRBD1. The V gene end was trimmed by 3 bases and the J gene end by 4 bases; junction bases not matched to a gene: 4. CDR1 LGHNA and CDR2 YSLEER come from the germline V gene. The CDR3 consists of 15 residues. The CDR3, as DNA: TGCGCCAGCAGCCAGCGGACAGGGGTATACAATGAGCAGTTCTTC. Residues: CASSQRTGVYNEQFF.

This clone was observed a single time. DNA of the CDR3: TGTGCTAGTGGTTTGCCGTTCCAAGAGACCCAGTACTTC. Its protein is CASGLPFQETQYF. The chain joins TRBV12-5 to TRBJ2-5, with D unresolved. The germline V and J ends were trimmed by 2 bases and 1 base, with 5 bases remaining between them. This CDR3 has 13 residues. The V gene's germline CDR1 is LGHNT and CDR2 FRNRAP.

This chain joins TRBV5-1 and TRBJ2-1, with TRBD1 matching over 7 bases. V was clipped by 4 bases and J by 8 bases; unmatched bases: 15. CDR1 is SGHRS, CDR2 YFSETQ, per germline. CDR3 length: 16 residues. CDR3 residues: CASSANYLGRGYEQFF. The CDR3 DNA is TGCGCCAGCAGCGCCAACTATCTTGGCAGGGGGTATGAGCAGTTCTTC. The complete variable domain, with remaining parts taken from reference TRBV5-1 and TRBJ2-1, reads KAGVTQTPRYLIKTRGQQVTLSCSPISGHRSVSWYQQTPGQGLQFLFEYFSETQRNKGNFPGRFSGRQFSNSRSEMNVSTLELGDSALYLCASSANYLGRGYEQFFGPGTRLTVL.

This rearrangement joins TRBV5-5 to TRBJ2-1; 8 bases agree with TRBD2. Germline V gene data show CDR1 as SGHKS and CDR2 as YYEKEE (reference sequence). The trim removed 4 bases at V and 9 bases at J, leaving 9 bases unmatched. The CDR3 totals 14 residues. DNA for the CDR3: TGTGCCAGCAGCCGACCCGGACTAGCCAGTGAGCAGTTCTTC. Amino acids: CASSRPGLASEQFF.

This clone was seen a handful of times. The CDR3 DNA sequence: TGTGCCAGTTCCCCCGGGACTTCCTCCTACGAGCAGTACTTC. This translates into CASSPGTSSYEQYF. The rearrangement links TRBV19 to TRBJ2-7; weak D call: TRBD2 (6 bases). Trimming left V 8 bases short and J 0 bases short, with 14 bases between. This CDR3 has 14 amino acids. Germline V gives CDR1 LNHDA, CDR2 SQIVND (reference sequence).

This chain uses TRBV9 with TRBJ2-1; D perhaps matches TRBD2 (6 bases). This CDR3 comprises 13 residues. Trimming cost V 3 bases and J 8 bases, with 12 bases left between them. Germline-derived CDR1 and CDR2 are SGDLS and YYNGEE. The CDR3 reads CASSGTSRDEQFF. The CDR3 DNA sequence: TGTGCCAGCAGCGGTACTAGCAGAGATGAGCAGTTCTTC.

This chain uses TRBV7-9 with TRBJ2-1, with TRBD1 as a possible D gene (6 bases). Looked up from germline, CDR1 is SEHNR and CDR2 is FQNEAQ (reference sequence). This CDR3 spans 17 amino acids. The germline V and J ends were trimmed by 0 bases and 0 bases, with 12 bases remaining between them. CDR3 region: CASSLAPGVSSYNEQFF. CDR3 bases: TGTGCCAGCAGCTTAGCTCCAGGGGTCAGCTCCTACAATGAGCAGTTCTTC.

The chain uses TRBV9 and TRBJ1-2; D unresolved. V was shortened by 2 bases and J by 4 bases, with 12 bases between the two germline ends. This CDR3 has 14 residues. Germline V gives CDR1 SGDLS, CDR2 YYNGEE. CDR3 loop: CASSVGEGVYGYTF. DNA for the CDR3: TGTGCCAGCAGCGTCGGGGAGGGTGTCTATGGCTACACCTTC. Supplemented by reference TRBV9 and TRBJ1-2, the full variable domain reads DSGVTQTPKHLITATGQRVTLRCSPRSGDLSVYWYQQSLDQGLQFLIQYYNGEERAKGNILERFSAQQFPDLHSELNLSSLELGDSALYFCASSVGEGVYGYTFGSGTRLTVV.

This rearrangement joins TRBV7-2 to TRBJ2-3; TRBD2 is a possible D gene (6 bases). Deletions cut 5 bases from V and 6 bases from J, with 15 bases between. The CDR3 has 14 amino acids. From germline, CDR1 is SGHTA and CDR2 FQGNSA. DNA of the CDR3: TGTGCCAGCAGCCGGGACTCGAGTGGGGATACGCAGTATTTT. It translates to CASSRDSSGDTQYF.

The genes are TRBV4-1 and TRBJ2-7; 7 bases agree with TRBD1. The CDR3 consists of 16 residues. Looked up from germline, CDR1 is MGHRA and CDR2 is YSYEKL. V dropped 3 bases and J dropped 3; count of bases not matched to a gene: 11. The CDR3 coding sequence is TGCGCCAGCAGCCAGGTTTCAGGGGGAAAGGACTACGAGCAGTACTTC. It codes for CASSQVSGGKDYEQYF.

V is TRBV6-5 and J is TRBJ2-3, with 10 bases aligning to TRBD1. The CDR3 totals 14 residues. Germline loops: CDR1 MNHEY, CDR2 SVGAGI. The V and J ends lost 5 bases and 1 base, in that order; junction bases with no gene match: 0. CDR3 region: CASSGTGGTDTQYF. The CDR3 DNA is TGTGCCAGCAGTGGGACAGGGGGCACAGATACGCAGTATTTT.